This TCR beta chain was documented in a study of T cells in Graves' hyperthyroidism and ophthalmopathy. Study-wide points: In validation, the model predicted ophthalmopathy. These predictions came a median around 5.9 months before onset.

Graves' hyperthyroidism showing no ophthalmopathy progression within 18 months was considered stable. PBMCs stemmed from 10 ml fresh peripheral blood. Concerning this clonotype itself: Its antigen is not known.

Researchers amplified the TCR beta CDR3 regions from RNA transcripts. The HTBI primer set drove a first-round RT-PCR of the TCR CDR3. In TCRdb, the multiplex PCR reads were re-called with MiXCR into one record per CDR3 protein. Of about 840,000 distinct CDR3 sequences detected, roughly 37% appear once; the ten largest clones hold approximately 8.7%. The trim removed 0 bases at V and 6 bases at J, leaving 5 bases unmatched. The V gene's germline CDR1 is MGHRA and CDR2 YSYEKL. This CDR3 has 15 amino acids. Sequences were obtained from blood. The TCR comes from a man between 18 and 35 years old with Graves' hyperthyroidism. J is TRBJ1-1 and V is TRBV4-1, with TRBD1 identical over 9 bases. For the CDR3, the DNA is TGCGCCAGCAGCCAAGATACAGGGGGCAGATCTGAAGCTTTCTTT. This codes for CASSQDTGGRSEAFF.